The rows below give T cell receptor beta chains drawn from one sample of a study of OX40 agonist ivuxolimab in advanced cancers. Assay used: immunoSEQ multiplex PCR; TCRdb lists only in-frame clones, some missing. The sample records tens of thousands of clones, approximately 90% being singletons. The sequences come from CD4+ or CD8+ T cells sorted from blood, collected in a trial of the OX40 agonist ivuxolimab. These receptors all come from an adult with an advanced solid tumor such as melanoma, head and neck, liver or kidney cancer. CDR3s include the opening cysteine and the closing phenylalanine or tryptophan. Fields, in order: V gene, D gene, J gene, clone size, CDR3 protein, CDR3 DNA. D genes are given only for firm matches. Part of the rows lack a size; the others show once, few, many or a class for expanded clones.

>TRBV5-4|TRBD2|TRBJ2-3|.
CASSFPGLAGGSSTDTQYF
TGTGCCAGCAGCTTCCCGGGACTAGCGGGAGGTTCTAGCACAGATACGCAGTATTTT
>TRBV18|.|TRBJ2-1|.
CASSPSGQPYNEQFF
TGTGCCAGCTCACCATCGGGACAACCCTACAATGAGCAGTTCTTC
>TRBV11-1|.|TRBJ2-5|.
CASSLVMETQYF
TGTGCCAGCAGCTTAGTCATGGAGACCCAGTACTTC
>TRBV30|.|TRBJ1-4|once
CAWNPGVSGEKLFF
TGTGCCTGGAACCCAGGGGTTTCGGGTGAAAAACTGTTTTTT
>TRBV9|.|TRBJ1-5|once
CASGGDQPQHF
TGTGCCAGCGGCGGCGATCAGCCCCAGCATTTT
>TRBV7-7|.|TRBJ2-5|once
CASSFGDSQETQYF
TGTGCTAGCAGCTTCGGAGACTCACAAGAGACCCAGTACTTC
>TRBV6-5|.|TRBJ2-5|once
CASSYTLLQETQYF
TGTGCCAGCAGTTATACACTTCTCCAAGAGACCCAGTACTTC
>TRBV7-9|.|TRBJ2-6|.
CASSLNRANVLTF
TGTGCCAGCAGCTTAAATAGGGCCAACGTCCTGACTTTC
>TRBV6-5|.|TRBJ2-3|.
CASSYSGADTDTQYF
TGTGCCAGCAGTTACTCCGGGGCCGACACAGATACGCAGTATTTT
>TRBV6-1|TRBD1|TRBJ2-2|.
CASSVQGAGNGELFF
TGTGCCAGCAGTGTACAGGGGGCAGGTAACGGGGAGCTGTTTTTT
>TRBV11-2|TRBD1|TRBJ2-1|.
CASTESSGQVYGEQFF
TGTGCCAGCACCGAGTCCTCGGGACAGGTATACGGTGAGCAGTTCTTC
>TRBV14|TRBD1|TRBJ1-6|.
CASSQQGAYNSPLHF
TGTGCCAGCAGCCAACAGGGGGCCTATAATTCACCCCTCCACTTT
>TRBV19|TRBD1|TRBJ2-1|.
CASSIDGQGVYNEQFF
TGTGCCAGTAGTATAGACGGACAGGGCGTCTACAATGAGCAGTTCTTC
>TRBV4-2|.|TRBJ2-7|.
CASSQNSASSYEQYF
TGTGCCAGCAGCCAAAATAGCGCGTCCTCCTACGAGCAGTACTTC
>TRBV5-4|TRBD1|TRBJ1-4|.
CASSLGGQGNEKLFF
TGTGCCAGCAGCTTGGGGGGACAGGGTAATGAAAAACTGTTTTTT
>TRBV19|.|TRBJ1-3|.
CASSIVGRSQRSGNTIYF
TGTGCCAGTAGTATAGTCGGACGGAGTCAACGCTCTGGAAACACCATATATTTT
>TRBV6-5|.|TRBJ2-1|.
CASKGTGASSTEQFF
TGTGCCAGCAAGGGGACTGGGGCTAGTTCGACTGAGCAGTTCTTC
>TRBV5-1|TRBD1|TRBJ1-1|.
CASSPGQVDLWDTEAFF
TGCGCCAGCAGTCCGGGACAGGTCGATTTATGGGACACTGAAGCTTTCTTT
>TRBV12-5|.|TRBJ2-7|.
CASGSGREQYF
TGTGCTAGTGGTTCAGGGCGCGAGCAGTACTTC
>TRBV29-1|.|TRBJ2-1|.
CSVEDRAGLGNEQFF
TGCAGCGTTGAAGATAGGGCAGGACTGGGGAATGAGCAGTTCTTC
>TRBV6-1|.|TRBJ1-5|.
CASIEGFGLSNQPQHF
TGTGCCAGCATTGAAGGGTTTGGTTTAAGCAATCAGCCCCAGCATTTT
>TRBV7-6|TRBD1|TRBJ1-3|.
CASSLNPGQTSGNTIYF
TGTGCCAGCAGCTTAAATCCGGGACAGACCTCTGGAAACACCATATATTTT
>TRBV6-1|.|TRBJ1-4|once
CASQEGANEKLFF
TGTGCCAGCCAGGAGGGGGCTAATGAAAAACTGTTTTTT
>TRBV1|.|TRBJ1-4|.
CTSSHRQGVNEKLFF
TGCACCAGCAGCCATAGACAGGGGGTTAATGAAAAACTGTTTTTT
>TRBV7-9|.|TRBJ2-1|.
CASSLPPDGEQFF
TGTGCCAGCAGCCTCCCGCCTGATGGAGAGCAGTTCTTC
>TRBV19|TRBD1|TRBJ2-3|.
CASSIPTGGVSDTQYF
TGTGCCAGTAGTATACCGACAGGGGGCGTTTCGGATACGCAGTATTTT
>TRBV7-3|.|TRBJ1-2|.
CASSLVGDRGGGYGYTF
TGTGCCAGCAGCTTAGTGGGAGACCGCGGGGGCGGCTATGGCTACACCTTC
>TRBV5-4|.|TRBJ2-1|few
CASSLALLAGHEQFF
TGTGCCAGCAGCTTGGCACTTCTTGCAGGGCATGAGCAGTTCTTC
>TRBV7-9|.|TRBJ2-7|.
CASSLFDPNGYEQYF
TGTGCCAGCAGCCTATTCGACCCAAACGGCTACGAGCAGTACTTC
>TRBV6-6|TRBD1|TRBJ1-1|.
CASRQGALVQGAFF
TGTGCCAGCAGACAGGGGGCGTTAGTCCAGGGAGCTTTCTTT
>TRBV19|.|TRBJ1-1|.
CASSIVGSEAFF
TGTGCCAGTAGTATTGTCGGATCTGAAGCTTTCTTT
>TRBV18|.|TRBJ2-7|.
CASSPPRDAYYEQYF
TGTGCCAGCTCACCCCCCCGGGACGCATACTACGAGCAGTACTTC
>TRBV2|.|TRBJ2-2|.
CASLRTGELFF
TGTGCCAGCCTTAGAACCGGGGAGCTGTTTTTT
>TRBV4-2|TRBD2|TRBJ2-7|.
CASSQDVAGTSSYEQYF
TGTGCCAGCAGCCAAGATGTAGCCGGGACTAGCTCCTACGAGCAGTACTTC
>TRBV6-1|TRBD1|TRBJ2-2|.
CASSEKPQGWAGELFF
TGTGCCAGCAGTGAAAAACCACAGGGGTGGGCCGGGGAGCTGTTTTTT
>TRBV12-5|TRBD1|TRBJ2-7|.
CASALGQGAYEQYF
TGTGCTAGTGCCCTGGGACAGGGGGCCTACGAGCAGTACTTC
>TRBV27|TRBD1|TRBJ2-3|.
CATSGDRDFTDTQYF
TGTGCCACCAGTGGGGACAGGGACTTCACAGATACGCAGTATTTT
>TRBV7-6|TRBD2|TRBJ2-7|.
CASSLVAGGEQYF
TGTGCCAGCAGCTTAGTTGCGGGGGGCGAGCAGTACTTC
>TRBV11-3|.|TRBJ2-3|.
CASSLGLNTDTQYF
TGTGCCAGCAGCTTAGGGTTAAACACAGATACGCAGTATTTT
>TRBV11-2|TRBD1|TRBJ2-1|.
CASSPLRDRGEDEQFF
TGTGCCAGCAGCCCCCTGCGGGACAGGGGTGAGGATGAGCAGTTCTTC